The present T cell receptor beta chain was sequenced within a study of T cells after posttransplantation cyclophosphamide. Study outcomes and limitations: Donor-recipient repertoire similarity was low at 1-2 months, rising over year one. Tissue-infiltrating T cells from skin or gut overlapped little with blood T cells.

CDR1 is MNHNS and CDR2 is SASEGT in the germline V gene. The length of the CDR3 is 11 residues. Trimming took off 5 bases at V and 4 bases at J, with 6 bases between the two ends. The table came from immunoSEQ multiplex PCR; TCRdb's copy has only in-frame clones and leaves some out. The data show about 16,000 clones, with more than 75% seen just once and roughly 4% held by the top ten. In the case of this clone: Its cognate antigen is unknown.

Methotrexate plus calcineurin inhibitor accompanied controls' myeloablative marrow transplants; sampling was 1 year later. The receptor was isolated from a male patient aged 50 to 60 who received an allogeneic stem cell transplant from an unrelated donor, was CMV-positive, and had chronic GVHD only. The graft donor may be the source of some T cells. Sequenced here: PBMCs, sampled after an allogeneic stem cell transplant with a calcineurin inhibitor and methotrexate. The J gene is TRBJ2-7, the V gene TRBV6-1; D is undetermined. Written as DNA, the CDR3 is TGTGCCAGCAGTTCCGAGTACGAGCAGTACTTC. Amino acid sequence: CASSSEYEQYF.